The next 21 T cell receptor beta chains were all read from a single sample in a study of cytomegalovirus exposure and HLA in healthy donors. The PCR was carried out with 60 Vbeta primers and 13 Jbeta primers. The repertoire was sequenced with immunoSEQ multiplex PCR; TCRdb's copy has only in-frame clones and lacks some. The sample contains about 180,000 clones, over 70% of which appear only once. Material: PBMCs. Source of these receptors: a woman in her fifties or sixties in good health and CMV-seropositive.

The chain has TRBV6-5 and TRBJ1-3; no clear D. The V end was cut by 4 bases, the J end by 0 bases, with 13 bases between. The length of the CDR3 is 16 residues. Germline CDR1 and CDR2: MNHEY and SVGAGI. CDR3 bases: TGTGCCAGCAGTTCGGTCGATTATACCTCTGGAAACACCATATATTTT. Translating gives CASSSVDYTSGNTIYF.

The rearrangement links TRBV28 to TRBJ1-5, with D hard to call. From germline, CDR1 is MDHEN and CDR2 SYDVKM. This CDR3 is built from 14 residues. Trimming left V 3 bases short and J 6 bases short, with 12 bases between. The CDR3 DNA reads TGTGCCAGCAGTTTTGTCAGGCGGGGTCAGCCCCAGCATTTT. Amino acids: CASSFVRRGQPQHF. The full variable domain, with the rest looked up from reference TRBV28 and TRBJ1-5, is DVKVTQSSRYLVKRTGEKVFLECVQDMDHENMFWYRQDPGLGLRLIYFSYDVKMKEKGDIPEGYSVSREKKERFSLILESASTNQTSMYLCASSFVRRGQPQHFGDGTRLSIL.

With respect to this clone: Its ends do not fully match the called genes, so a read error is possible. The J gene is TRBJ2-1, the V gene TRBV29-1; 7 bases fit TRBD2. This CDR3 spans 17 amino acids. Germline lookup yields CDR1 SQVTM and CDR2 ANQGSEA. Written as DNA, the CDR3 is TGCAGCGTTGTAGGTCCTAGCGGTAAGAGGTCCTACAATGAGCGGTTCTTC. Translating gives CSVVGPSGKRSYNERFF.

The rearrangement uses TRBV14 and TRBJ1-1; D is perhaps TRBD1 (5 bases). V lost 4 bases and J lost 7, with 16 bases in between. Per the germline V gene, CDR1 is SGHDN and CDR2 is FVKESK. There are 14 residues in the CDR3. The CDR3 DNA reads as TGTGCCAGCAGCCGGTCCAGGGCACTGGGTGAAGCTTTCTTT. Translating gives CASSRSRALGEAFF.

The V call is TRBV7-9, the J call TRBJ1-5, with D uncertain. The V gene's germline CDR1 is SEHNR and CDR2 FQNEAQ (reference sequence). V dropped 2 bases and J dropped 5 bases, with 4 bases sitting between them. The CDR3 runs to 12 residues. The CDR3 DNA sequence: TGTGCCAGCAGCTTAATAGATCAGCCCCAGCATTTT. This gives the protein CASSLIDQPQHF.

The CDR3 loop is CAWSAGSYGYTF. The CDR3 nucleotides read TGTGCCTGGAGTGCAGGTAGCTATGGCTACACCTTC. The chain employs TRBV30 and TRBJ1-2; unclear D gene. This CDR3 is 12 amino acids long. With 1 base removed from V and 4 bases from J, the gap between germline ends came to 7 bases. The germline V gene encodes CDR1 GTSNPN and CDR2 SVGIG (reference sequence).

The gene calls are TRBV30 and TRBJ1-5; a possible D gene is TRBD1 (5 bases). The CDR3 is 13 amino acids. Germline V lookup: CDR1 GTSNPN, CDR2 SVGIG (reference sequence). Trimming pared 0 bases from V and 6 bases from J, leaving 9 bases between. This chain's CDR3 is CAWSVRRGQPQHF. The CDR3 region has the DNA TGTGCCTGGAGTGTACGGAGGGGTCAGCCCCAGCATTTT.

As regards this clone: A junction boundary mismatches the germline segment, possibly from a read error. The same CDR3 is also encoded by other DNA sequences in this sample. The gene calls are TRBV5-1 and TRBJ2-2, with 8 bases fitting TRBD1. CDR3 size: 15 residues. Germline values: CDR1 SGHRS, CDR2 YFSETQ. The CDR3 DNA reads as TGTGCCAGCAGCTTGGGGCAGGGGGCGTCCGGGGAGCTGTTTTTT. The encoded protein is CASSLGQGASGELFF. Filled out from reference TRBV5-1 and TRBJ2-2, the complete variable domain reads KAGVTQTPRYLIKTRGQQVTLSCSPISGHRSVSWYQQTPGQGLQFLFEYFSETQRNKGNFPGRFSGRQFSNSRSEMNVSTLELGDSALYLCASSLGQGASGELFFGEGSRLTVL.

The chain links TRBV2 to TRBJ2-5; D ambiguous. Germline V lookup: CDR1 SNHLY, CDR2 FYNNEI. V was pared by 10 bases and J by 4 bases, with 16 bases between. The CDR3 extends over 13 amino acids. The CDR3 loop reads CATTVTGLETQYF. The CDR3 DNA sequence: TGTGCCACAACAGTTACTGGTCTAGAGACCCAGTACTTC. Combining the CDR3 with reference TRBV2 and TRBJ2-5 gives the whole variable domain EPEVTQTPSHQVTQMGQEVILRCVPISNHLYFYWYRQILGQKVEFLVSFYNNEISEKSEIFDDQFSVERPDGSNFTLKIRSTKLEDSAMYFCATTVTGLETQYFGPGTRLLVL.

The CDR3 DNA reads as TGCGCCAGCAGCCTCCCCGGCGGGGGGCAAGAGACCCAGTACTTC. It yields the protein CASSLPGGGQETQYF. The rearrangement links TRBV5-1 to TRBJ2-5; 8 bases agree with TRBD2. This CDR3 comprises 15 residues. The ends lost 4 bases at V and 2 bases at J; junction bases unmatched: 7. The germline V gene has CDR1 SGHRS and CDR2 YFSETQ.

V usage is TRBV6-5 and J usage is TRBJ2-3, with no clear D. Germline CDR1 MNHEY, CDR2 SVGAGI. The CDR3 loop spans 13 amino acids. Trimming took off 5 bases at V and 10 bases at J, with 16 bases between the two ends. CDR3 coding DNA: TGTGCCAGCAGTCCCACCCGACTTGACCCGCAGTATTTT. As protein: CASSPTRLDPQYF.

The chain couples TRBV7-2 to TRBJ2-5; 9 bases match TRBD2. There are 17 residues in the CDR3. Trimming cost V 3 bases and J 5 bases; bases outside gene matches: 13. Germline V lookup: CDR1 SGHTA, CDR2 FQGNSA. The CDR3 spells CASSFGLAGRLGETQYF. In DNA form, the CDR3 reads TGTGCCAGCAGCTTTGGGCTAGCGGGGCGGTTAGGGGAGACCCAGTACTTC.

The DNA for the CDR3 is TGCGCCAGCAGCTTCCTAGCGAGCAATGAGCAGTTCTTC. Its translation: CASSFLASNEQFF. The rearrangement uses TRBV5-1 and TRBJ2-1, with TRBD2 as a possible D gene (6 bases). The length of the CDR3 is 13 residues. The V gene's germline CDR1 is SGHRS and CDR2 YFSETQ. Deletions cut 2 bases from V and 6 bases from J, with 9 bases between. The entire variable domain, with the rest obtained from reference TRBV5-1 and TRBJ2-1, is as follows: KAGVTQTPRYLIKTRGQQVTLSCSPISGHRSVSWYQQTPGQGLQFLFEYFSETQRNKGNFPGRFSGRQFSNSRSEMNVSTLELGDSALYLCASSFLASNEQFFGPGTRLTVL.

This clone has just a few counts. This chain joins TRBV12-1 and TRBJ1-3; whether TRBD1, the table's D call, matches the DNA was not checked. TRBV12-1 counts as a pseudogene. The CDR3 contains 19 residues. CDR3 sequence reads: CASSLPGQGLSCEGNTIYF. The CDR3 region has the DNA TGTGCCAGCAGCTTGCCGGGACAGGGTTTATCTTGCGAGGGAAACACCATATATTTT.

The CDR3 nucleotides are TGTGCCAGCAGCTTAGGTAGGCTGGGCGGGGACGAGCAGTACTTC. Encoded protein: CASSLGRLGGDEQYF. The rearrangement uses TRBV11-3 and TRBJ2-7; D may be TRBD2 (6 bases). The V end was cut by 1 base, the J end by 5 bases, with 15 bases between. The CDR3 runs 15 residues. CDR1 SGHNT and CDR2 YENEEA come from the germline V gene.

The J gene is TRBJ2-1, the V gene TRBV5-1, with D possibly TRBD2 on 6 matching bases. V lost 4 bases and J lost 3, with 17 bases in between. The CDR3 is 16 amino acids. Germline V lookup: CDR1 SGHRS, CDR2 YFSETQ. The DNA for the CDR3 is TGCGCCAGCAGCATGAGTGGCGGGACTTTCTACAATGAGCAGTTCTTC. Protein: CASSMSGGTFYNEQFF.

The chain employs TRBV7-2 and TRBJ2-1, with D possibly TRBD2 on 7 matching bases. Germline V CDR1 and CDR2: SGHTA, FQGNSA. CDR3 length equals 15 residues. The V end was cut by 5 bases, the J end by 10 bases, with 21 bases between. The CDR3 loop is CASSPRGFRGGEQFF. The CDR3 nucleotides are TGTGCCAGCAGCCCCAGAGGGTTTAGGGGGGGGGAGCAGTTCTTC.

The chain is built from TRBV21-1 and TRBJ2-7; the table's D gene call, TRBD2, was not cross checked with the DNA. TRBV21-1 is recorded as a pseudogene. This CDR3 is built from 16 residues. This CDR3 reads CASSKARVDRTYEQYF. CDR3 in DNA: TGTGCCAGCAGCAAAGCCCGGGTTGATAGGACCTACGAGCAGTACTTC.

The CDR3 DNA reads as TGTGCCTGGACCTCACCCCGCCGGACTAGCGGGAACCCCAATGAGCAGTTCTTC. This encodes CAWTSPRRTSGNPNEQFF. The chain carries TRBV30 and TRBJ2-1, with 12 positions matching TRBD2. CDR3 size: 18 residues. CDR1 and CDR2 (germline): GTSNPN, SVGIG (reference sequence). Trimming took 4 bases from V and 6 from J; bases not matched to a gene: 16.

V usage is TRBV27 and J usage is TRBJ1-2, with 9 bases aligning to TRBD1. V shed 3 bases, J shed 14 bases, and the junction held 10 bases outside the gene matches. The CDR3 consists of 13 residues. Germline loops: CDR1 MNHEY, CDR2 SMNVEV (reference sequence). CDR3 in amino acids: CASSFSGTGPITF. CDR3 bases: TGTGCCAGCAGTTTCTCCGGGACAGGGCCTATAACCTTC.

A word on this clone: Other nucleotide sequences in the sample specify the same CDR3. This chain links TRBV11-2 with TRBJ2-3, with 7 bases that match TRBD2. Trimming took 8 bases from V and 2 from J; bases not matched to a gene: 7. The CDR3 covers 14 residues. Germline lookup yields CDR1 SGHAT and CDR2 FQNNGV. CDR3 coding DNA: TGTGCCAGCTCCTGGGGGGGAGTCACAGATACGCAGTATTTT. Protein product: CASSWGGVTDTQYF.